These 7 T cell receptor beta chains share one sample of origin, sequenced in a study of T cell repertoires in cytomegalovirus infection (dated by TCRdb to between 2018 and 2020). Sequencing took place on an Illumina HiSeq 1500. TCRdb trimmed the raw reads at Q25, called clones with MiXCR and kept productive beta chains. Each entry merges the rows of one CDR3 protein and shows their most common DNA and genes. This sample has 150,000 to 200,000 distinct CDR3 sequences in its table, and 28% of those were observed once. Roughly 32% of the sample comes from the top ten. The specimen sequenced was PBMCs. The receptor source for this set is a human donor in good health (CMV status not recorded). Some clones in this sample may be carry-over from other donors' samples.

This clonotype was detected a few times. This chain's CDR3 is CASSEARLAGDIQYF. Here the CDR3 DNA reads TGTGCCAGCAGTGAAGCTCGTCTAGCGGGAGACATTCAGTACTTC. The chain recombines TRBV2 with TRBJ2-4; TRBD2 aligns across 10 bases. After removal of 0 bases from V and 8 bases from J, the junction contained 4 bases not matched to a gene. This CDR3 has 15 residues. The germline gives CDR1 SNHLY, CDR2 FYNNEI.

This clonotype was counted between two and nine times. The chain is built from TRBV6-5 and TRBJ2-6; no clear D gene. The V gene's germline CDR1 is MNHEY and CDR2 SVGAGI. The CDR3 runs to 14 residues. V lost 2 bases and J lost 4, with 6 bases in between. The CDR3 reads CASSYNPGANVLTF. The CDR3 DNA sequence: TGTGCCAGCAGTTACAACCCCGGGGCCAACGTCCTGACTTTC.

This clonotype has at least ten counts. The chain recombines TRBV7-2 with TRBJ1-2; the D is unclear. Germline loops: CDR1 SGHTA, CDR2 FQGNSA. The ends were cut back, 0 bases at V and 1 base at J, with 12 bases in the middle. The CDR3 runs 16 residues. The CDR3, as DNA: TGTGCCAGCAGCTTAGCCCGCCGGGGAAGTAACTATGGCTACACCTTC. It codes for CASSLARRGSNYGYTF.

This chain connects TRBV2 to TRBJ2-1, with 11 bases aligning to TRBD2. V lost 5 bases, J lost 5 bases, and 5 bases stayed unmatched. The germline gives CDR1 SNHLY, CDR2 FYNNEI. The CDR3 totals 15 residues. CDR3 nucleotide sequence: TGTGCCAGCAGTAGACTAGCGGGGAAGAACAATGAGCAGTTCTTC. It yields the protein CASSRLAGKNNEQFF.

This clonotype has at least ten counts. The CDR3: CASTPQGARNEQFF. CDR3 coding DNA: TGTGCCAGCACCCCGCAGGGGGCGCGGAATGAGCAGTTCTTC. J is TRBJ2-1 and V is TRBV7-2; 8 bases map to TRBD1. With 7 bases clipped from V and 7 bases from J, the junction kept 9 bases outside the gene matches. From germline, CDR1 is SGHTA and CDR2 FQGNSA. CDR3 length: 14 residues.

This clonotype appeared once. A read error is possible here, since a much larger clone lies one base away. The chain has TRBV7-8 and TRBJ2-1; a possible D gene is TRBD1 (6 bases). The germline V gene encodes CDR1 SGHVS and CDR2 FQNEAQ. Trimming pared 1 base from V and 3 bases from J, leaving 16 bases between. The CDR3 is made up of 17 amino acids. CDR3 sequence: CASSLDRTGHHYNEQFF. The CDR3, as DNA: TGTGCCAGCAGCTTAGATAGGACGGGACACCACTACAATGAGCAGTTCTTC.

This chain uses TRBV20-1 with TRBJ2-7; 13 bases match TRBD2. Germline trimming cut 6 bases from V and 7 bases from J; bases unmatched to any gene: 15. Germline assignment: CDR1 DFQATT and CDR2 SNEGSKA (reference sequence). The CDR3 runs to 16 residues. DNA of the CDR3: TGCAGTGCGAGGACTAGCGGGGGCTCTTCGCTGATTGAGCAGTACTTC. It yields the protein CSARTSGGSSLIEQYF.